In its sample, the clone carrying this TCR beta chain was seen once. The sample originates from a study of blood T cell repertoires in COVID-19. Looked up from germline, CDR1 is SQVTM and CDR2 is ANQGSEA. V lost 5 bases, J lost 6 bases, and 9 bases lay in between. The length of the CDR3 is 11 residues. Original processing notes: From reference gene primer amplification, estimates of nucleated cell counts were derived. The method was immunoSEQ multiplex PCR; TCRdb's version includes in-frame clones alone and lacks a portion of them. V, J and clone size reflect that table, while D and trimming were determined from the DNA. Among around 17,000 clones listed, around 91% were seen once.

Sequencing was carried out using peripheral blood. The chain carries TRBV29-1 and TRBJ2-3, with TRBD1 as a possible D gene (5 bases). This sequence originates from a man between 60 and 70 years old with active COVID-19. CDR3 coding DNA: TGCAGCGTTAATTCAGGGGATACGCAGTATTTT. Translating it yields CSVNSGDTQYF.